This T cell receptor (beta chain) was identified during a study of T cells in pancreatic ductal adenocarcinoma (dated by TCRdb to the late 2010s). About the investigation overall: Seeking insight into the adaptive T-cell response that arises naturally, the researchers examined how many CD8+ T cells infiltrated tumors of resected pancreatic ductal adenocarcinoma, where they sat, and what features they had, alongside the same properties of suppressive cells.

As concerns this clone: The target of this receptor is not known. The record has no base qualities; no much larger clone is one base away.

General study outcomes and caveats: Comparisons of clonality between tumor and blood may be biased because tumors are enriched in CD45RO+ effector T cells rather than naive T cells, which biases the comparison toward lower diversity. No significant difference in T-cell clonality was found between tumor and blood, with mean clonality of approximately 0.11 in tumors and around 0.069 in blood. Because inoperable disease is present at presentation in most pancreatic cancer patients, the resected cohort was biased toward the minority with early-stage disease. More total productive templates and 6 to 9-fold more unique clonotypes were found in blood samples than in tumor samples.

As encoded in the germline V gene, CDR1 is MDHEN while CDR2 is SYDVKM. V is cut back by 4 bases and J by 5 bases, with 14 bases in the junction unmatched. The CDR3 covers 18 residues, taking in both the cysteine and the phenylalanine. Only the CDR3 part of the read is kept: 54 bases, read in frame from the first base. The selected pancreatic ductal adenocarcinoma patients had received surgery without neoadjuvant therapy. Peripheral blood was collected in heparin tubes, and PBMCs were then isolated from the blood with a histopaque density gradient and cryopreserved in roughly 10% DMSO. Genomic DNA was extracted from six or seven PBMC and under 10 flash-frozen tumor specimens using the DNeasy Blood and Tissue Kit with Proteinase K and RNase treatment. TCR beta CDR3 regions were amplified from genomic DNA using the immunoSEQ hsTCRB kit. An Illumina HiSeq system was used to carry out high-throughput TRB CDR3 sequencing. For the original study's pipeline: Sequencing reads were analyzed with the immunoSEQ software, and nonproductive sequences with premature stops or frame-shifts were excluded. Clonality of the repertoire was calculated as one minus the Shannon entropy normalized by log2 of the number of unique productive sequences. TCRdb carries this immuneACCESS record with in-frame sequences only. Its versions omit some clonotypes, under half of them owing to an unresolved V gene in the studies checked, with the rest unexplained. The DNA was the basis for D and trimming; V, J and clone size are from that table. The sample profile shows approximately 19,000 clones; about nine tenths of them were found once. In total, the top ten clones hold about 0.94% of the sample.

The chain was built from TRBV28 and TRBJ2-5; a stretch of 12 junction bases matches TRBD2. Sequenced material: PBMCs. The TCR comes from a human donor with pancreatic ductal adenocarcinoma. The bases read TGTGCCAGCAGTTCCACTTTCCGGCTAGCGGGGGGGCAGGAGACCCAGTACTTC. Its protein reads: CASSSTFRLAGGQETQYF.